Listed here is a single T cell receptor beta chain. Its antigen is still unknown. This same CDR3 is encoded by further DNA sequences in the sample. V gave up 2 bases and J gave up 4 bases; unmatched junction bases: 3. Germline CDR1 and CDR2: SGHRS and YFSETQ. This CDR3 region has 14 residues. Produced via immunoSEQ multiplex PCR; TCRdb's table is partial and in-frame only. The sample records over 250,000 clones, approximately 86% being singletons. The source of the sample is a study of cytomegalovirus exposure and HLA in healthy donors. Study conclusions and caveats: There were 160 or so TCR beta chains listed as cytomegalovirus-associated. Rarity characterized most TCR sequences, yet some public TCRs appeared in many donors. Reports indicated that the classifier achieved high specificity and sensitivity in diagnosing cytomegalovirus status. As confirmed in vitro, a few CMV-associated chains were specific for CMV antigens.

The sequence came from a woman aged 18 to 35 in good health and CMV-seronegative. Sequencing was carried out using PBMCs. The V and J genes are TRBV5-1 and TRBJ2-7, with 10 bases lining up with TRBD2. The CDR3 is CASSFASGSYEQYF. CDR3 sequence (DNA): TGCGCCAGCAGCTTCGCTAGCGGGAGTTACGAGCAGTACTTC.